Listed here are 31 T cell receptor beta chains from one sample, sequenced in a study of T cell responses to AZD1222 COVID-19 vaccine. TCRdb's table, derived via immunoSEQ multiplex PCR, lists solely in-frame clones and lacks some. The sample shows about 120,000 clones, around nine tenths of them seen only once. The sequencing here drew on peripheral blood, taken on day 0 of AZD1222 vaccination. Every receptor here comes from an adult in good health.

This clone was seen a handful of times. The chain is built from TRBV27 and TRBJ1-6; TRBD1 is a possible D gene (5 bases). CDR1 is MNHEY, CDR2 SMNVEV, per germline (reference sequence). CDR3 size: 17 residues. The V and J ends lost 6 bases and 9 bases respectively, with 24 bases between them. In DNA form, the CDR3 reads TGTGCCAGCAGAGAACGCGGACGGTTGACCGGGGGTTCACCCCTCCACTTT. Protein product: CASRERGRLTGGSPLHF.

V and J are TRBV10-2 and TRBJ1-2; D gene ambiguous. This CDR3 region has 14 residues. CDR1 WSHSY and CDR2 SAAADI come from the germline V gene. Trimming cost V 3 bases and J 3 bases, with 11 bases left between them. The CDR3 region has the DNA TGCGCCAGCAGTGATGGACCAGGTGACTATGGCTACACCTTC. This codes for CASSDGPGDYGYTF.

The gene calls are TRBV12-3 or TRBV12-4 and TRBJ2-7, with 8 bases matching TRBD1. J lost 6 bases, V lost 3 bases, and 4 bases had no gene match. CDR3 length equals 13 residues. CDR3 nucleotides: TGTGCCAGCAGTTTCGGGACAGGCCGCGAGCAGTACTTC. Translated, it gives CASSFGTGREQYF.

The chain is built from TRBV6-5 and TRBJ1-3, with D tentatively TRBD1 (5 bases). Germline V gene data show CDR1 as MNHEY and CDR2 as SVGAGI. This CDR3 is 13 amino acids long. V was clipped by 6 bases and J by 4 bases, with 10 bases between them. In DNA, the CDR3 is TGTGCCAGCAGCAAGGGGAACGGAAACACCATATATTTT. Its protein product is CASSKGNGNTIYF.

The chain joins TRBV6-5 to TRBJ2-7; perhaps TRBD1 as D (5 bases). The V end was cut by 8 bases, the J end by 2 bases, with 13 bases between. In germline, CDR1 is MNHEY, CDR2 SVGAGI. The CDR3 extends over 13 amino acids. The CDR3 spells CASGQGVTYEQYF. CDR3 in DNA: TGTGCCAGCGGGCAGGGCGTAACCTACGAGCAGTACTTC.

The CDR3 DNA reads as TGTGCCAGCAGCTCCCCGGACAGCTCCTACGAGCAGTACTTC. Protein product: CASSSPDSSYEQYF. This chain links TRBV7-2 with TRBJ2-7, with D possibly being TRBD1 (6 bases). This CDR3 has 14 amino acids. CDR1 SGHTA and CDR2 FQGNSA come from the germline V gene. V was clipped by 4 bases and J by 0 bases, with 10 bases between them.

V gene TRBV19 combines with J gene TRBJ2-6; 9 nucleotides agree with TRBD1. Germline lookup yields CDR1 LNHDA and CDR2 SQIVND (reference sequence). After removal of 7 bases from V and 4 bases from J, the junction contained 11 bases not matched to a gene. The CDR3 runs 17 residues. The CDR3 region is CASTPGQGSSGANVLTF. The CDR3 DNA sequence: TGTGCCAGTACCCCGGGACAGGGATCATCCGGGGCCAACGTCCTGACTTTC.

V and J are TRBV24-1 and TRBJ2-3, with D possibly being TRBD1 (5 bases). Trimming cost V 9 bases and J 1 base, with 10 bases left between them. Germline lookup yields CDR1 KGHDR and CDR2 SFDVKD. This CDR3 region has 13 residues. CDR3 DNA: TGTGCCACCTGCGAAGGGGGCACAGATACGCAGTATTTT. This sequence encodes CATCEGGTDTQYF.

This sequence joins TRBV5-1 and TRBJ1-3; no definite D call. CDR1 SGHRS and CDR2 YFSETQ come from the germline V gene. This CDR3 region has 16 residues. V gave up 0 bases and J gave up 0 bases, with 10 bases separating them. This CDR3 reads CASSLEPPGSGNTIYF. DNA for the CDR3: TGCGCCAGCAGCTTGGAACCGCCGGGCTCTGGAAACACCATATATTTT. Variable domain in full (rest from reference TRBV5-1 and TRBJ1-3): KAGVTQTPRYLIKTRGQQVTLSCSPISGHRSVSWYQQTPGQGLQFLFEYFSETQRNKGNFPGRFSGRQFSNSRSEMNVSTLELGDSALYLCASSLEPPGSGNTIYFGEGSWLTVV.

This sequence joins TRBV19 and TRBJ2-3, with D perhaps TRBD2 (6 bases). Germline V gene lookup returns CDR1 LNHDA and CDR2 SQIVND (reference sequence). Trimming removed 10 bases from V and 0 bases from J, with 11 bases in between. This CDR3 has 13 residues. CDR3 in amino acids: CATSGASTDTQYF. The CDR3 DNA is TGTGCCACCTCGGGAGCTAGCACAGATACGCAGTATTTT. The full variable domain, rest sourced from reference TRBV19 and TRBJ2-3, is DGGITQSPKYLFRKEGQNVTLSCEQNLNHDAMYWYRQDPGQGLRLIYYSQIVNDFQKGDIAEGYSVSREKKESFPLTVTSAQKNPTAFYLCATSGASTDTQYFGPGTRLTVL.

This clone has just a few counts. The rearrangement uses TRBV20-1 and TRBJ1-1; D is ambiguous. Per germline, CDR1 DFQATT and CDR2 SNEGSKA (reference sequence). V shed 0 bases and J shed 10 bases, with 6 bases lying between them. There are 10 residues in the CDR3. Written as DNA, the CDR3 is TGCAGTGCTAGAGAGGTAGTAGCTTTCTTT. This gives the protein CSAREVVAFF.

The CDR3 is CASSPTGLNTEAFF. The CDR3 DNA is TGTGCCAGCAGTCCCACGGGACTGAACACTGAAGCTTTCTTT. V usage is TRBV28 and J usage is TRBJ1-1; maybe TRBD1 (5 bases). Germline CDR1 and CDR2: MDHEN and SYDVKM. This CDR3 comprises 14 residues. The germline V and J ends were trimmed by 5 bases and 0 bases, with 10 bases remaining between them.

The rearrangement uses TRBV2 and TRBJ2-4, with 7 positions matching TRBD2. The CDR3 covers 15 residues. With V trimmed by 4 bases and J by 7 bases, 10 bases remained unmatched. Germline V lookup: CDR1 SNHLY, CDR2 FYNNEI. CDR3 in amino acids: CASSALATPGNIQYF. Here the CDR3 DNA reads TGTGCCAGCAGTGCACTAGCGACCCCCGGGAACATTCAGTACTTC.

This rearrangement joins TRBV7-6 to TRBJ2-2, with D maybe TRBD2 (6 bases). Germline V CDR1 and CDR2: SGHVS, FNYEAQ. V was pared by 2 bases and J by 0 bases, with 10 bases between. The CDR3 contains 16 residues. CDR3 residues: CASSLLPGANTGELFF. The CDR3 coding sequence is TGTGCCAGCAGCTTATTGCCGGGAGCGAACACCGGGGAGCTGTTTTTT.

CDR3 sequence reads: CASSPRHNSGNTIYF. DNA of the CDR3: TGTGCCAGCAGCCCTAGGCATAACTCTGGAAACACCATATATTTT. This sequence joins TRBV9 and TRBJ1-3; D remains unclear. The CDR3 is 15 amino acids. V gave up 4 bases and J gave up 0 bases, with 11 bases separating them. In germline, CDR1 is SGDLS, CDR2 YYNGEE.

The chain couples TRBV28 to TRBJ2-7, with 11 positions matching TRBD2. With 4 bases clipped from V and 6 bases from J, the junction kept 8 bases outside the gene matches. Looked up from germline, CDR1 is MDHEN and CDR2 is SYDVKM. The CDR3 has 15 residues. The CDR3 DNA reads TGTGCCAGCAGTTCCCAGACTAGCGGGACTCGCGAGCAGTACTTC. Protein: CASSSQTSGTREQYF.

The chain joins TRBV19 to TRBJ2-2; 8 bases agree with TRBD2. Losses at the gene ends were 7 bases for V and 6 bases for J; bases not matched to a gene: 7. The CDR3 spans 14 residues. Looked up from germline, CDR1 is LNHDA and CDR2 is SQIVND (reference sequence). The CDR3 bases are TGTGCCAGTACCCTGGACGGGGGGGCCGGGGAGCTGTTTTTT. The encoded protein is CASTLDGGAGELFF.

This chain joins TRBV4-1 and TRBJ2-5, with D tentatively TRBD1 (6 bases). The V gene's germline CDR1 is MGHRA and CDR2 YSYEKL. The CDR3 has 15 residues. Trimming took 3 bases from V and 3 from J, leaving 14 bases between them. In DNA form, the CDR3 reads TGCGCCAGCAGCCAGGCACCTAACAGGGAAGAGACCCAGTACTTC. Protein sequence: CASSQAPNREETQYF.

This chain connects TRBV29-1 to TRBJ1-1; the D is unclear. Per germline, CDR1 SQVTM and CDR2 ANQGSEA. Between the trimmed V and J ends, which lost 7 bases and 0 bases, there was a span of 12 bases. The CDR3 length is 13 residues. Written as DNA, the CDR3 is TGCAGCGCCCAACAGAATATGAACACTGAAGCTTTCTTT. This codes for CSAQQNMNTEAFF.

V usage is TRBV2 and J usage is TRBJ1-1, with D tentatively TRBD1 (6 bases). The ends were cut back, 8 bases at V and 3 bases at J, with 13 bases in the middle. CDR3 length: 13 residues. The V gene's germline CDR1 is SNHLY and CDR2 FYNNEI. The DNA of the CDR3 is TGTGCCAGCGGAGGACAGCTCCACACTGAAGCTTTCTTT. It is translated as CASGGQLHTEAFF.

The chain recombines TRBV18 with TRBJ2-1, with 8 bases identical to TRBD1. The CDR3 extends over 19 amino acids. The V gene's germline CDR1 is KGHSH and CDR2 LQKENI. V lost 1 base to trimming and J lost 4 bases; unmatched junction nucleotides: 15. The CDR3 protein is CASSPRSDRGRVGYNEQFF. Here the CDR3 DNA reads TGTGCCAGCTCACCACGTTCCGACAGGGGACGCGTAGGATACAATGAGCAGTTCTTC.

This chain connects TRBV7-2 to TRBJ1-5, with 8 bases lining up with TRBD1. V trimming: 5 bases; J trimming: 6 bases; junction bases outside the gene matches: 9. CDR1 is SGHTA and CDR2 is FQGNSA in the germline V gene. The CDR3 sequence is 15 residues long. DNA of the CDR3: TGTGCCAGCAGCATAACAGGGGGTGGAGGTCAGCCCCAGCATTTT. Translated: CASSITGGGGQPQHF.

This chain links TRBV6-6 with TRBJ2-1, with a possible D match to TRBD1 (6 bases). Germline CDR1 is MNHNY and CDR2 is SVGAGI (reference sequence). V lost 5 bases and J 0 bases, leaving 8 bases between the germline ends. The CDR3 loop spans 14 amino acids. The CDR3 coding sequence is TGTGCCAGCAGTCAGGGGAGCTCCTACAATGAGCAGTTCTTC. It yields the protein CASSQGSSYNEQFF.

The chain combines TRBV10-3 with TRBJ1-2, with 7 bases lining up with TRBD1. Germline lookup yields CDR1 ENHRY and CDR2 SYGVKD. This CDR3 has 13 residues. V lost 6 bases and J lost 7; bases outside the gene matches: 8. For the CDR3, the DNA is TGTGCCATCAGCCACCCCAACAGGGGTGGCTACACCTTC. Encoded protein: CAISHPNRGGYTF.

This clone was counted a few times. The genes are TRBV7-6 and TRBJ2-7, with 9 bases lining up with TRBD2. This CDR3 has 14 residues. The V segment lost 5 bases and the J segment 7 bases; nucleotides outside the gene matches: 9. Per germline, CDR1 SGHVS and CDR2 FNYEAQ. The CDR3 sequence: CASSRMTSGGEQYF. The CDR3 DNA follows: TGTGCCAGCAGCAGGATGACTAGCGGTGGGGAGCAGTACTTC.

DNA for the CDR3: TGTGCCAGCAGTTTAGGTGGAGACACAGATACGCAGTATTTT. As protein: CASSLGGDTDTQYF. The V gene is TRBV28, the J gene TRBJ2-3; D call uncertain. In germline, CDR1 is MDHEN, CDR2 SYDVKM. This CDR3 has 14 amino acids. Trimming removed 2 bases at V and 2 bases at J, with 8 bases between.

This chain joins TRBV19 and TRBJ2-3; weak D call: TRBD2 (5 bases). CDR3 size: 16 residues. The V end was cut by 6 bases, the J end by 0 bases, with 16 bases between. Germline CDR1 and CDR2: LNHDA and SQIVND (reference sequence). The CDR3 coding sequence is TGTGCCAGTAGGCCAAGTCGGACTTCTAGCACAGATACGCAGTATTTT. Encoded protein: CASRPSRTSSTDTQYF.

The CDR3 region is CASSHRLAGGKFTYEQYF. The DNA for the CDR3 is TGTGCCAGCAGTCATAGACTAGCGGGAGGGAAATTTACCTACGAGCAGTACTTC. This chain uses TRBV28 with TRBJ2-7; 14 positions match TRBD2. The CDR3 runs to 18 residues. From germline, CDR1 is MDHEN and CDR2 SYDVKM. The junction had 11 bases not matched to a gene; V was cut back by 5 bases and J by 2 bases.

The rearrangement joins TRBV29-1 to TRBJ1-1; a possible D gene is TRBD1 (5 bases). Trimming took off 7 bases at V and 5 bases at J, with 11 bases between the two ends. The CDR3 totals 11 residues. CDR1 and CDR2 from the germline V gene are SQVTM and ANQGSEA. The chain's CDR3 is CSGRRGTEAFF. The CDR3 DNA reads TGCAGCGGGAGAAGGGGAACTGAAGCTTTCTTT.

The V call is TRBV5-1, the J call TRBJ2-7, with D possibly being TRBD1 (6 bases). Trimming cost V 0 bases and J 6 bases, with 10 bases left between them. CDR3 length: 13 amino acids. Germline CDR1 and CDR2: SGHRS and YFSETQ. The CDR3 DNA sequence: TGCGCCAGCAGCTTGGAGGGGGTCCTCGAGCAGTACTTC. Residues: CASSLEGVLEQYF.

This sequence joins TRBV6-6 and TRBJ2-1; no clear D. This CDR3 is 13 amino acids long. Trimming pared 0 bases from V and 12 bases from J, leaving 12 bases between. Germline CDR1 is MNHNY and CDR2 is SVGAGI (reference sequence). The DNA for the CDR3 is TGTGCCAGCAGTTACTCGACCTTTGAGGCGCAGTTCTTC. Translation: CASSYSTFEAQFF.